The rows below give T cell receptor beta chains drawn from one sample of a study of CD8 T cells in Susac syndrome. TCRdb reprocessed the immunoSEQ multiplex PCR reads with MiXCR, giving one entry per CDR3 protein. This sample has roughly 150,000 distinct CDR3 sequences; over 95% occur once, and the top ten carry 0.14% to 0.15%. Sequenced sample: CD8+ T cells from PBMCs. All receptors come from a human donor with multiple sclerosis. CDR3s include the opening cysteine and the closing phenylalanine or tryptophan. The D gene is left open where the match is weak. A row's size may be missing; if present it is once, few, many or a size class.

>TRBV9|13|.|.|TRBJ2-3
CASSVVPTDTQYF
TGTGCCAGCAGCGTAGTGCCGACAGATACGCAGTATTTT
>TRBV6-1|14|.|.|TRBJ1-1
CASSDVTGSTEAFF
TGTGCCAGCAGCGACGTAACAGGGTCCACTGAAGCTTTCTTT
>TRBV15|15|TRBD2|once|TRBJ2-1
CATSRTGLGGFEQFF
TGTGCCACCAGCAGGACGGGACTAGGGGGATTCGAGCAGTTCTTC
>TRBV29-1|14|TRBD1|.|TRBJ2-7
CSATGQSPLLEQYF
TGCAGCGCCACGGGACAGTCCCCTCTCCTGGAGCAGTACTTC
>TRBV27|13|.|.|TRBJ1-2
CASRSTANYGYTF
TGTGCCAGCAGATCAACAGCAAACTATGGCTACACCTTC
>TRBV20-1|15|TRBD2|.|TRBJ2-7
CSASSVGGAFREQYF
TGCAGTGCTTCCTCCGTCGGGGGGGCGTTTCGGGAGCAGTACTTC
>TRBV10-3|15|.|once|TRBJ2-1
CAISGPTEGYNEQFF
TGTGCCATCAGTGGGCCGACCGAGGGATACAATGAGCAGTTCTTC
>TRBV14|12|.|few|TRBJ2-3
CASSSRGDTQYF
TGTGCCAGCAGCTCCCGGGGAGATACGCAGTATTTT
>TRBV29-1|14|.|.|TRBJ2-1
CSVDLGGVVNEQFF
TGCAGCGTTGATCTAGGTGGGGTGGTCAATGAGCAGTTCTTC
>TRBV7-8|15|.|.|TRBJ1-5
CASSLGTVDNQPQHF
TGTGCCAGCAGCTTAGGGACAGTTGATAATCAGCCCCAGCATTTT
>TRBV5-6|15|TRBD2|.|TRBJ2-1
CASSMGGLALDEQFF
TGTGCCAGCAGCATGGGGGGACTAGCGCTGGATGAGCAGTTCTTC
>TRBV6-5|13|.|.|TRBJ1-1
CASSYSGGTEAFF
TGTGCCAGCAGTTACTCGGGGGGCACTGAAGCTTTCTTT
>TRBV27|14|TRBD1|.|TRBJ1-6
CASSLSGQFSPLHF
TGTGCCAGCAGTTTATCGGGACAGTTTTCACCCCTCCACTTT
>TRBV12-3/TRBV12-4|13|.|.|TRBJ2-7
CASSLDGTYEQYF
TGTGCCAGCAGTTTAGACGGAACCTACGAGCAGTACTTC
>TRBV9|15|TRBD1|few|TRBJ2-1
CASSFRDRGLDEQFF
TGTGCCAGCAGCTTCCGGGACAGGGGGCTGGATGAGCAGTTCTTC
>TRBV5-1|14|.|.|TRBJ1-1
CASSFKLEGTEAFF
TGCGCCAGCAGCTTCAAACTGGAGGGCACTGAAGCTTTCTTT
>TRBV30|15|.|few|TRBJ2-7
CAWSVRGREYGEQYF
TGTGCCTGGAGTGTACGGGGCAGGGAGTATGGCGAGCAGTACTTC
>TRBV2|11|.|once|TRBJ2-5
CASLQGGTQYF
TGTGCCTCCCTTCAGGGGGGGACCCAGTACTTC
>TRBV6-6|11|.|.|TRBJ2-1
CASSIAVRQFF
TGTGCCAGCAGCATCGCAGTACGCCAGTTCTTC
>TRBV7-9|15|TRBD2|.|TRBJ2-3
CASSLVLAGYDTQYF
TGTGCCAGCAGCTTAGTCCTAGCGGGGTATGATACGCAGTATTTT
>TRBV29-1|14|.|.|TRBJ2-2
CSVEYGDFSGELFF
TGCAGCGTTGAATATGGTGATTTCTCCGGGGAGCTGTTTTTT
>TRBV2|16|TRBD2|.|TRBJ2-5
CASSDIQRGGVETQYF
TGTGCCAGCAGTGACATCCAGCGGGGGGGCGTCGAGACCCAGTACTTC
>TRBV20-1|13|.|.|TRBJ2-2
CSARQVNTGELFF
TGCAGTGCCCGACAGGTGAACACCGGGGAGCTGTTTTTT
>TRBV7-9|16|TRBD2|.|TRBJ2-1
CASSTQLAGSYNEQFF
TGTGCCAGCAGCACCCAACTAGCGGGGAGCTACAATGAGCAGTTCTTC
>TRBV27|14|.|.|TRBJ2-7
CASSLQGGGDEQYF
TGTGCCAGCAGTTTACAGGGCGGAGGGGACGAGCAGTACTTC
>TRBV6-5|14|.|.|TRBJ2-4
CASSPDIMGDIQYF
TGTGCCAGCAGTCCAGACATCATGGGCGACATTCAGTACTTC
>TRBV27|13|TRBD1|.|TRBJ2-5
CASRDRLQETQYF
TGTGCCAGCAGGGACAGGTTACAAGAGACCCAGTACTTC
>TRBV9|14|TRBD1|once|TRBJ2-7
CASSSGQGLYEQYF
TGTGCCAGCAGCTCCGGACAGGGGTTATACGAGCAGTACTTC
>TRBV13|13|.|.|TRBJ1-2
CASSPGAVYGYTF
TGTGCCAGCAGCCCAGGGGCGGTCTATGGCTACACCTTC
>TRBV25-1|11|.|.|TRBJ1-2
CASLTDYGYTF
TGTGCCAGCTTGACGGACTATGGCTACACCTTC
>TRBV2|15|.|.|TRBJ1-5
CASSELGTLSQPQHF
TGTGCCAGCAGTGAATTAGGGACCTTGAGTCAGCCCCAGCATTTT
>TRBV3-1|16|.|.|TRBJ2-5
CASSQNPPGNQETQYF
TGTGCCAGCAGTCAAAACCCCCCCGGGAACCAAGAGACCCAGTACTTC
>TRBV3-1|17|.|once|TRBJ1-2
CASSQDPGTASNYGYTF
TGTGCCAGCAGCCAAGATCCAGGGACCGCCTCTAACTATGGCTACACCTTC
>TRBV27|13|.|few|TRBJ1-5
CASSLGYNQPQHF
TGTGCCAGCAGTTTGGGCTACAATCAGCCCCAGCATTTT
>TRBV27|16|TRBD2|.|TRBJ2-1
CASSLSLAGGVGEQFF
TGTGCCAGCAGTTTATCCCTAGCGGGGGGAGTTGGTGAGCAGTTCTTC
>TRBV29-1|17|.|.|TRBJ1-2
CSVRFQPGQRVNYGYTF
TGCAGCGTGCGCTTCCAACCAGGACAGAGAGTTAACTATGGCTACACCTTC
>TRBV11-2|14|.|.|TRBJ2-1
CASSHGSSYNEQFF
TGTGCCAGCAGTCATGGGAGCTCCTACAATGAGCAGTTCTTC
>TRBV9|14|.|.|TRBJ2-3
CASSVGGGLDTQYF
TGTGCCAGCAGCGTAGGAGGGGGACTGGATACGCAGTATTTT
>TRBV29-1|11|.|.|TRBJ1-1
CSVDTGPEAFF
TGCAGCGTTGATACAGGGCCTGAAGCTTTCTTT
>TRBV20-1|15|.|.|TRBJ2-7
CSASDGPNHSYEQYF
TGCAGTGCTTCCGACGGACCCAACCATTCCTACGAGCAGTACTTC
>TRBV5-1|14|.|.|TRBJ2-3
CASSLATVEDTQYF
TGCGCCAGCAGCTTGGCCACAGTGGAAGATACGCAGTATTTT
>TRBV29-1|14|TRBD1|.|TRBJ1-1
CSVGPGQGSTEAFF
TGCAGCGTTGGTCCCGGACAGGGGAGCACTGAAGCTTTCTTT
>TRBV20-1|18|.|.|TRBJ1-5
CSARERSEWIRSNQPQHF
TGCAGTGCTAGAGAGCGCTCAGAGTGGATTCGTAGCAATCAGCCCCAGCATTTT
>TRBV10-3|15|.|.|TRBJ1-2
CAISESHAGTSGYTF
TGTGCCATCAGTGAGTCTCACGCAGGGACTAGTGGCTACACCTTC
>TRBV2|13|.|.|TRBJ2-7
CASTRDSSYEQYF
TGTGCCAGCACTCGGGACTCGTCCTACGAGCAGTACTTC
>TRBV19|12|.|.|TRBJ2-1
CASSMWANEQFF
TGTGCCAGTAGTATGTGGGCCAATGAGCAGTTCTTC
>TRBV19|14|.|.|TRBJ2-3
CATRDGSVWDTQYF
TGTGCCACCAGGGACGGCTCTGTTTGGGATACGCAGTATTTT
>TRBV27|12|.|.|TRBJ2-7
CASVAPPYEQYF
TGTGCCAGCGTGGCTCCTCCCTACGAGCAGTACTTC
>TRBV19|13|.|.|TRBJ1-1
CASSPSVESEAFF
TGTGCCAGTAGCCCTTCCGTGGAGTCTGAAGCTTTCTTT
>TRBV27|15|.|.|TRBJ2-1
CASSPKISSYNEQFF
TGTGCCAGCAGTCCCAAGATTAGCTCCTACAATGAGCAGTTCTTC
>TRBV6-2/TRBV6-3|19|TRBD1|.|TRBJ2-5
CATVPGQGVELDVVETQYF
TGTGCCACCGTGCCGGGACAGGGGGTTGAATTGGACGTCGTAGAGACCCAGTACTTC
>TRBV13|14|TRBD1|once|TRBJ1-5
CASSVGTGEQPQHF
TGTGCCAGCAGCGTCGGGACAGGGGAACAGCCCCAGCATTTT
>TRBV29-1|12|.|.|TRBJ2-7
CSAMDSFYEQYF
TGCAGCGCCATGGACTCGTTCTACGAGCAGTACTTC
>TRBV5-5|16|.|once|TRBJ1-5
CASSLRLGPSNQPQHF
TGTGCCAGCAGCTTGAGATTGGGGCCTTCCAATCAGCCCCAGCATTTT
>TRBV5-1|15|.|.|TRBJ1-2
CASSLAQGLDYGYTF
TGCGCCAGCAGCTTGGCCCAGGGGTTAGACTATGGCTACACCTTC